This T cell receptor (beta chain) appears in the sequencing data of a study of CD8+ T cells in alopecia areata. This clone was seen at least ten times. The authors extracted RNA and reverse transcribed it into cDNA as the sequencing template. This table comes from immunoSEQ multiplex PCR, and its TCRdb copy is limited to in-frame clones, with some not included. The table has hundreds of thousands of clones, 57% seen once. Sorted out of PBMCs were CD4+ T cells and CD8+ T cells. This sample comprised CD4+ T cells sorted from blood, obtained at week 0. This TCR was sampled from a human donor with alopecia areata.

CDR3 bases: TGTGCCAGTAGTATAGGGGTCGGTTCGTGGACTGAAGCTTTCTTT. This codes for CASSIGVGSWTEAFF. This rearrangement joins TRBV19 to TRBJ1-1, with D uncertain. The CDR3 covers 15 residues. Germline V CDR1 and CDR2: LNHDA, SQIVND (reference sequence). With 1 base removed from V and 5 bases from J, the gap between germline ends came to 14 bases.